This T cell receptor beta chain originates from a study of T cells in Graves' hyperthyroidism and ophthalmopathy. The germline V gene encodes CDR1 LGHDT and CDR2 YNNKEL (reference sequence). The CDR3 has 14 amino acids. The study excluded patients with uncontrolled infection, other autoimmune disease, pregnancy or lactation. TCR beta CDR3 regions were amplified from RNA. HTBI primers were the set used in a first-round RT-PCR of the TCR CDR3. A single record per CDR3 protein comes from TCRdb applying MiXCR to the multiplex PCR reads. This sample carries 300,000 to 350,000 distinct CDR3 sequences, around a sixth of them seen once, and the ten largest clones take approximately 49%.

The sequence was collected from a woman aged 45-60 years with Graves' hyperthyroidism. The chain recombines TRBV3-1 with TRBJ2-7; 9 positions match TRBD1. Input material: blood. The CDR3 bases are TGTGCCGGCAGCCAGGGACAGGGAGCCTACGAGCAGTACGTC. Translation: CAGSQGQGAYEQYV.